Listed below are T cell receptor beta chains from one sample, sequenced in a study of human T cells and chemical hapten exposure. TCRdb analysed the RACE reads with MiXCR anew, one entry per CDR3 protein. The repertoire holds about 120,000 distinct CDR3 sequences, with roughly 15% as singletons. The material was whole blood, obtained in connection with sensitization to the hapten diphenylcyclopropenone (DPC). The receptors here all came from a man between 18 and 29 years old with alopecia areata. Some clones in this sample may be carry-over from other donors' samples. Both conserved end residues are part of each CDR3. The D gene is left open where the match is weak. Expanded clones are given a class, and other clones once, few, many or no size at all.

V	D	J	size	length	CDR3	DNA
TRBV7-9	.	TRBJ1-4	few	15	CASSLVDSTNEKLFF	TGTGCCAGCAGCTTAGTGGATTCAACTAATGAAAAACTGTTTTTT
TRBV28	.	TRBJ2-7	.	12	CASSAPEYEQYF	TGTGCCAGCAGTGCCCCCGAATACGAGCAGTACTTC
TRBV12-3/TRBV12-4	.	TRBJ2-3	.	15	CASSFAGPRTDTQYF	TGTGCCAGCAGTTTTGCAGGGCCCCGCACAGATACGCAGTATTTT
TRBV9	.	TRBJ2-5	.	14	CASSVALGVETQYF	TGTGCCAGCAGCGTAGCTCTGGGGGTGGAGACCCAGTACTTC
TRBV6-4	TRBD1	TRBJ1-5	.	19	CASSPPNGTGRDSNQPQHF	TGTGCCAGCAGCCCCCCCAACGGGACAGGGAGAGATAGCAATCAGCCCCAGCATTTT
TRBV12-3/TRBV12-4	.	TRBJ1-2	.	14	CASSLTAPNYGYTF	TGTGCCAGCAGCCTGACAGCCCCAAACTATGGCTACACCTTC
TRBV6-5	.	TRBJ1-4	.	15	CASSRVGVTNEKLFF	TGTGCCAGCAGCCGAGTCGGAGTTACTAATGAAAAACTGTTTTTT
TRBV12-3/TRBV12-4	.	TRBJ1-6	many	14	CASRLPAYNSPLHF	TGTGCCAGCAGACTCCCCGCCTATAATTCACCCCTCCACTTT
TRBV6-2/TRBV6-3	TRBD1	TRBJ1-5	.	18	CASSYSFQGAYSNQPQHF	TGTGCCAGCAGTTACTCGTTCCAGGGGGCTTATAGCAATCAGCCCCAGCATTTT
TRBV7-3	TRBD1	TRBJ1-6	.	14	CASSPDRGGAPLHF	TGTGCCAGCAGCCCGGACAGGGGCGGTGCACCCCTCCACTTT
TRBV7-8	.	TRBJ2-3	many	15	CASSLAIGRTDTQYF	TGTGCCAGCAGCTTAGCAATAGGGCGCACAGATACGCAGTATTTT
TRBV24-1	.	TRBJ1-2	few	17	CATSGPSTGSLNYGYTF	TGTGCCACCAGTGGTCCATCTACAGGGAGCTTGAACTATGGCTACACCTTC
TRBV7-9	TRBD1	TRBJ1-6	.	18	CASSLGLLQGNDNSPLHF	TGTGCCAGCAGCTTAGGCCTTTTACAGGGGAATGATAATTCACCCCTCCACTTT
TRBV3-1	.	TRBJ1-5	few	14	CASSQEAQNQPQHF	TGTGCCAGCAGCCAAGAAGCCCAAAATCAGCCCCAGCATTTT
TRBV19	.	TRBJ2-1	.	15	CASSIRQGGYNEQFF	TGTGCCAGTAGTATCAGACAGGGAGGCTACAATGAGCAGTTCTTC
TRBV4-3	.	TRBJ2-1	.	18	CASSQGPLAEQGVNEQFF	TGCGCCAGCAGCCAAGGTCCTCTTGCAGAACAGGGCGTTAATGAGCAGTTCTTC
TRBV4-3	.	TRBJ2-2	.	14	CASSQDPLSPRLFF	TGCGCCAGCAGCCAAGATCCCTTATCCCCGCGGCTGTTTTTT
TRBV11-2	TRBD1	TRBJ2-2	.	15	CASSPLTGISGELFF	TGTGCCAGCAGCCCCCTGACAGGGATCTCCGGGGAGCTGTTTTTT